This T cell receptor (beta chain) was captured by sequencing in a study of shared clonotypes between healthy human individuals (dated by TCRdb to 2018 to 2020). About the investigation overall: A couple of women and three men aged 18 to 49 years were included in the cohort. To increase sequencing depth and limit assay-specific biases, TCR repertoire library preparation and sequencing were carried out by different laboratories using diverse techniques. To estimate repertoire size and how much clonotypes are shared between individuals, the study performed deep sequencing of blood TCR repertoires from a few healthy adults. Between about 0.8 and 9 billion PBMCs per donor were obtained by leukapheresis.

The donors were healthy, HIV-negative adults who had no recently reported acute infections or vaccinations. Every donor was a Caucasian adult residing in Nashville, Tennessee, USA. In the unsorted samples, 85 million to 100 million PBMCs were counted, and genomic DNA was extracted using the QIAamp DNA Blood Mini kit. Blood was collected by leukapheresis, and PBMCs were isolated by Ficoll-Histopaque density gradient centrifugation and then cryopreserved in liquid nitrogen vapor phase. Paper-wide results and their limitations: Sampling was limited to blood, and TCR repertoires in tissue likely differ from TCR repertoires in blood. Because the study included only a small number of donors, the genetic and exposure-history diversity represented was limited. Based on pairwise subsampling, the degree of clonotype sharing among donors was expected to be affected by sequencing depth.

TCR CDR3 regions were amplified from genomic DNA by multiplex PCR using the deep immunoSEQ assay. Extracted genomic DNA from each cell subset was spread evenly across all wells of several immunoSEQ 96-well plates, with each plate serving as a replicate. For unsorted PBMC, approximately 300 ng of genomic DNA, equivalent to around 30,000 T cell genomes, went into each replicate PCR. Ten immunoSEQ deep assay plates were used to sequence the unsorted PBMC genomic DNA. The purified libraries were quantified using a Qubit 3.0 fluorometer, sized with a Bioanalyzer 2100, and then quantified again using the KAPA Library Quantification kit. Every immunoSEQ 96-well plate was sequenced on a separate single-read 150-cycle Illumina NextSeq 550 flow cell. Per the authors' processing: The immunoSEQ output contained only junctional sequences without quality scores, so filtering could not match that applied to full-length reads. Sequences were annotated with PyIR, a Python wrapper for IgBLAST v1.9, using IMGT germline references to assign V/J genes and CDR3. Any read was removed if the V/J assignment was weak (E-value above 1e-6), the CDR3 was missing, or the read contained stop codons, out-of-frame junctions, or ambiguous translated residues. V3J clonotypes were defined as sequences sharing an identical inferred V gene, J gene, and CDR3 amino acid sequence. Percentage overlap between repertoires was computed as shared unique clonotypes divided by the size of the smaller repertoire. Three approaches were used to assess repertoire richness: RTK rarefaction, the Chao1 estimator, and Recon v2.1 estimates of unobserved clonotypes. The table comes from immuneACCESS by way of TCRdb, which keeps in-frame sequences with V and J called. Part of the clones is missing from these tables; in studies checked, under half for an unresolved V gene and the rest for unknown reasons. Clone size and V and J calls were adopted from that table, with D and trimming inferred from the DNA. The sample table records about half a million clones; more than 65% of these occur just once. The ten largest clones add up to about 12% of the sample.

From cysteine to phenylalanine, the CDR3 is 13 amino acids long. Only the CDR3 part of the read is kept: 39 bases, read in frame from the first base. Sequences LGHNA (CDR1) and YNFKEQ (CDR2) are obtained from the germline V gene. Trimming takes 4 bases off V and 6 bases off J; junction bases not matched to a gene: 6. This clone has a handful of counts. This receptor's antigen is unknown. No base qualities exist here, and no much larger clone lies one base off it. Sequenced input: PBMCs. The V gene is TRBV4-2 and the J gene is TRBJ2-7; a stretch of 7 junction bases matches TRBD2. The sequence derives from a woman in her thirties or forties in good health. Some clones in this sample may be carry-over from other donors' samples. The DNA reads as follows: TGTGCCAGCAGCCTCCTCGGCGGGGGCGAGCAGTACTTC. This translates into CASSLLGGGEQYF.